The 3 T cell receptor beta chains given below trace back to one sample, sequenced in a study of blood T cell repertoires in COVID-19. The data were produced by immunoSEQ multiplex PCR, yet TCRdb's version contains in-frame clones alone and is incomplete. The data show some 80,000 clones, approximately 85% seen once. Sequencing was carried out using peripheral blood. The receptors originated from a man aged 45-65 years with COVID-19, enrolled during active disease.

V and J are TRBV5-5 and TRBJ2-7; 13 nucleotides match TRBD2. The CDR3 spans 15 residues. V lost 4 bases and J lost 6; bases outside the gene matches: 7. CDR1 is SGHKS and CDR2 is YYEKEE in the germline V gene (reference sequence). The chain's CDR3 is CASSQTSGRTLEQYF. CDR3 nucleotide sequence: TGTGCCAGCAGCCAGACTAGCGGGAGGACTCTCGAGCAGTACTTC.

CDR3 DNA: TGTGCCAGCAGGGACTATGGCTACACCTTC. The encoded protein is CASRDYGYTF. V usage is TRBV19 and J usage is TRBJ1-2, with a tentative D call TRBD1 (5 bases). This CDR3 region has 10 residues. CDR1 is LNHDA and CDR2 is SQIVND in the germline V gene (reference sequence). With 9 bases removed from V and 3 bases from J, the gap between germline ends came to 5 bases.

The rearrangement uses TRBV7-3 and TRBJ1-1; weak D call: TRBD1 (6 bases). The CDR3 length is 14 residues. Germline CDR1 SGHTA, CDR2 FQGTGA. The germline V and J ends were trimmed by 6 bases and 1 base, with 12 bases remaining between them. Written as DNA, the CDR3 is TGTGCCAGCAGAAGGGGACATTCGAACACTGAAGCTTTCTTT. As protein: CASRRGHSNTEAFF.